These T cell receptor beta chains were read from a single sample in a study of long-term antiretroviral therapy in people with HIV. Only in-frame clones appear in the TCRdb table, and some are missing; sequencing was by immunoSEQ multiplex PCR. Among more than 35,000 clones listed, 94% were seen once. Sequences were derived from unsorted PBMCs, sampled 4.1 years after starting antiretroviral therapy. The receptors here all came from a woman between 45 and 60 years old with HIV. Both conserved end residues are part of each CDR3. D genes are given only for firm matches. Clone size is not always given. Where it is, it says once, few, many or a class for expanded clones.

v_gene	abundance	j_gene	d_gene	CDR3nt	CDR3aa
TRBV5-6	NA	TRBJ2-5	TRBD1	TGTGCCAGCAGCTTGGGGCGGACAGGGCAAGAGACCCAGTACTTC	CASSLGRTGQETQYF
TRBV27	NA	TRBJ1-5	TRBD1	TGTGCCAGCACCCCCACCCTCGGGGACAGAAAGAATCAGCCCCAGCATTTT	CASTPTLGDRKNQPQHF
TRBV4-2	NA	TRBJ2-7	NA	TGTGCCAGCAGCCAAGTCTGGGATAGCTCCTACGAGCAGTACTTC	CASSQVWDSSYEQYF
TRBV2	NA	TRBJ2-7	NA	TGTGCCAGCAGTCACAGGGTCTCCTACGAGCAGTACTTC	CASSHRVSYEQYF
TRBV15	NA	TRBJ2-1	NA	TGTGCCACCAGCAGAGAGGACGGCGTTTACAATGAGCAGTTCTTC	CATSREDGVYNEQFF
TRBV19	NA	TRBJ1-2	NA	TGTGCCACCCTCGGGAACAGGGCAACAAGCTACACCTTC	CATLGNRATSYTF
TRBV6-5	NA	TRBJ2-7	TRBD1	TGTGCCAGCAGTTATGGGGTAGGGGGCGGCGAGCAGTACTTC	CASSYGVGGGEQYF
TRBV10-3	NA	TRBJ2-5	TRBD1	TGTGCCATCGGTGGACAGGGACAAGAGACCCAGTACTTC	CAIGGQGQETQYF
TRBV11-2	NA	TRBJ1-2	NA	TGTGCCAGCAGCTTATCGGGGTATGGCTACACCTTC	CASSLSGYGYTF
TRBV19	NA	TRBJ2-4	NA	TGTGCCAGTAGTAGCCTGGGGGGCAGGTTAGACATTCAGTACTTC	CASSSLGGRLDIQYF
TRBV5-5	once	TRBJ2-1	NA	TGTGCCAGCAGCTTTGGCCCCGACAATGAGCAGTTCTTC	CASSFGPDNEQFF
TRBV2	NA	TRBJ1-2	NA	TGTGCCAGCAGCGAGGGAGTCCCCTATGGCTACACCTTC	CASSEGVPYGYTF
TRBV6-5	NA	TRBJ1-6	TRBD1	TGTGCCAGCAGTTACTCGGACAGGGAGGGTTCACCCCTCCACTTT	CASSYSDREGSPLHF
TRBV7-9	NA	TRBJ2-3	NA	TGTGCCAGCAGCTTAGACCTCACAGATACGCAGTATTTT	CASSLDLTDTQYF
TRBV28	NA	TRBJ1-1	NA	TGTGCCAGCAGTTACCGGGGGGGGAACACTGAAGCTTTCTTT	CASSYRGGNTEAFF
TRBV29-1	NA	TRBJ2-3	NA	TGCAGCACCCGACGCTCTTCCACAGATACGCAGTATTTT	CSTRRSSTDTQYF
TRBV5-6	NA	TRBJ1-2	TRBD1	TGTGCCAGCAGCTTGGGGGACAGGGGGAACTATGGCTACACCTTC	CASSLGDRGNYGYTF
TRBV4-1	once	TRBJ1-4	NA	TGCGCCAGCAGCCAACCCCCTATGGGAGAGGAAAAACTGTTTTTT	CASSQPPMGEEKLFF
TRBV5-4	NA	TRBJ1-2	TRBD1	TGTGCCAGCAGCTTGGAGTCAGGGGGTGGCTACACCTTC	CASSLESGGGYTF
TRBV9	NA	TRBJ2-3	TRBD2	TGTGCCAGCAGCGTAGCTTTACAGTCGGCGGGGGGGGCCGCAGATACGCAGTATTTT	CASSVALQSAGGAADTQYF
TRBV7-2	NA	TRBJ1-5	NA	TGTGCCAGCAGCTTAGGACCCAATCAGCCCCAGCATTTT	CASSLGPNQPQHF
TRBV18	NA	TRBJ1-1	NA	TGTGCCAGCTCACCAAGATTCAACACTGAAGCTTTCTTT	CASSPRFNTEAFF
TRBV20-1	NA	TRBJ1-1	NA	TGCAGTGCTAGGACGGACCATGAAGCTTTCTTT	CSARTDHEAFF
TRBV15	NA	TRBJ1-5	NA	TGTGCCACCAGCAGAGATAGGCAGGGCAATCAGCCCCAGCATTTT	CATSRDRQGNQPQHF
TRBV10-2	NA	TRBJ1-1	NA	TGCGCCAGCAGTGATGCAGGACGGAGGACTGAAGCTTTCTTT	CASSDAGRRTEAFF
TRBV2	NA	TRBJ2-3	NA	TGTGCCAGCCAACTAGACTCGACAGATACGCAGTATTTT	CASQLDSTDTQYF
TRBV7-6	NA	TRBJ1-6	NA	TGTGCCAGCAGCTTGGGCCCTAATTCACCCCTCCACTTT	CASSLGPNSPLHF
TRBV7-2	NA	TRBJ2-7	NA	TGTGCCAGCAGCGCCACGAGGGTGTACGAGCAGTACTTC	CASSATRVYEQYF